The present entry profiles one T cell receptor beta chain with its context. The antigen is undetermined. This specimen comes from a study of T cell responses to AZD1222 COVID-19 vaccine. Findings of the study overall: Spike-specific TCR repertoires showed rising breadth and depth after two AZD1222 doses.

Germline V CDR1 and CDR2: SNHLY, FYNNEI. Trimming shortened V by 7 bases and J by 1 base, and 10 bases separated the two germline ends. CDR3 size: 13 residues. The method was immunoSEQ multiplex PCR; TCRdb's version includes in-frame clones alone and lacks a portion of them. This table has roughly 66,000 clones, roughly 84% appearing once. This chain uses TRBV2 with TRBJ1-1; D is unclear. Sequenced here: peripheral blood, sampled on day 0 of AZD1222 vaccination. This TCR was sampled from an adult in good health. CDR3 DNA sequence: TGTGCCAGCATTCCCGACACGAACACTGAAGCTTTCTTT. Protein product: CASIPDTNTEAFF.